A single sample gave rise to the 28 T cell receptor beta chains below, sequenced in a study of cytomegalovirus exposure and HLA in healthy donors. This PCR relied on a set of 60 Vbeta primers and 13 Jbeta primers. The data were produced by immunoSEQ multiplex PCR, yet TCRdb's version contains in-frame clones alone and is incomplete. Of over 150,000 clones in the sample, approximately 72% are singletons; the top ten hold 2.8%. Sequencing was done on a sample of PBMCs. These receptors were collected from a man aged 18 to 29 in good health and CMV-seronegative.

The chain carries TRBV4-3 and TRBJ2-5; 8 nucleotides match TRBD2. The CDR3 loop spans 16 amino acids. Germline CDR1 LGHNA, CDR2 YSLEER. The junction had 5 bases not matched to a gene; V was cut back by 0 bases and J by 2 bases. The CDR3 region is CASSQEPGGVQETQYF. Written as DNA, the CDR3 is TGCGCCAGCAGCCAAGAACCGGGAGGGGTACAAGAGACCCAGTACTTC.

The chain combines TRBV11-2 with TRBJ1-6, with 10 bases fitting TRBD1. CDR1 and CDR2 (germline): SGHAT, FQNNGV. The V segment lost 1 base and the J segment 10 bases; nucleotides outside the gene matches: 4. The CDR3 sequence is 15 residues long. Written as DNA, the CDR3 is TGTGCCAGCAGCTTAGTCGGGACAGGGGAATCACCCCTCCACTTT. This translates into CASSLVGTGESPLHF.

This chain joins TRBV29-1 and TRBJ2-1; D is unresolved. The CDR3 extends over 13 amino acids. Germline CDR1 is SQVTM and CDR2 is ANQGSEA. Trimming took off 0 bases at V and 6 bases at J, with 9 bases between the two ends. CDR3 sequence: CSVEDPISNEQFF. The CDR3 region has the DNA TGCAGCGTTGAAGATCCCATTTCCAATGAGCAGTTCTTC.

The J gene is TRBJ2-3, the V gene TRBV27; 12 bases are a match to TRBD1. Germline-derived CDR1 and CDR2 are MNHEY and SMNVEV (reference sequence). The junction had 12 bases not matched to a gene; V was cut back by 7 bases and J by 4 bases. The CDR3 has 17 amino acids. The CDR3 DNA follows: TGTGCCAGCACTCCCTTGCCCGGGACAGGGGGCGCAGATACGCAGTATTTT. This encodes CASTPLPGTGGADTQYF.

The V gene is TRBV10-1, the J gene TRBJ2-5; 7 bases map to TRBD2. This CDR3 contains 15 residues. Germline assignment: CDR1 WNHNN and CDR2 SYGVQD (reference sequence). J lost 5 bases, V lost 4 bases, and 10 bases had no gene match. The CDR3 DNA sequence: TGCGCCAGCAGTGCAACAGCGGGGCTTGGGGAGACCCAGTACTTC. It encodes CASSATAGLGETQYF.

The chain joins TRBV19 to TRBJ2-7, with D perhaps matching TRBD1 (6 bases). V dropped 6 bases and J dropped 2 bases, with 17 bases sitting between them. CDR1 is LNHDA and CDR2 is SQIVND in the germline V gene (reference sequence). This CDR3 has 15 amino acids. In DNA form, the CDR3 reads TGTGCCAGTAGGAGACCGGGACAACAAACCTACGAGCAGTACTTC. Protein sequence: CASRRPGQQTYEQYF.

CDR3 sequence: CASTTRTSAEQYV. In nucleotides, the CDR3 is TGTGCCAGCACCACCAGGACTTCGGCTGAGCAGTACGTC. This chain connects TRBV2 to TRBJ2-7, with a possible D match to TRBD2 (5 bases). The CDR3 covers 13 residues. V shed 7 bases and J shed 7 bases, with 17 bases lying between them. From germline, CDR1 is SNHLY and CDR2 FYNNEI.

This chain connects TRBV7-6 to TRBJ1-2; D unresolved. V was shortened by 4 bases and J by 1 base, with 4 bases between the two germline ends. The CDR3 spans 12 residues. Germline V gene sequence: CDR1 SGHVS, CDR2 FNYEAQ. CDR3: CASSSFNYGYTF. Written as DNA, the CDR3 is TGTGCCAGCAGCTCCTTTAACTATGGCTACACCTTC.

DNA of the CDR3: TGTGCCAGCAGTCCCTCGGACAGGGTACCCTACGAGCAGTACTTC. Translated: CASSPSDRVPYEQYF. The gene calls are TRBV27 and TRBJ2-7; 8 bases are a match to TRBD1. The trim removed 5 bases at V and 2 bases at J, leaving 8 bases unmatched. The CDR3 length is 15 residues. In germline, CDR1 is MNHEY, CDR2 SMNVEV (reference sequence).

This clone was seen only a few times. The chain links TRBV9 to TRBJ2-1; 9 bases are shared with TRBD2. V lost 3 bases to trimming and J lost 3 bases; unmatched junction nucleotides: 7. The CDR3 runs to 16 residues. Germline lookup yields CDR1 SGDLS and CDR2 YYNGEE. CDR3 sequence reads: CASSGLAGELYNEQFF. The DNA for the CDR3 is TGTGCCAGCAGCGGGTTAGCGGGGGAGCTCTACAATGAGCAGTTCTTC.

The V and J genes are TRBV5-4 and TRBJ2-7, with 11 bases that match TRBD2. The V gene's germline CDR1 is SGHNT and CDR2 YYREEE (reference sequence). The trim removed 4 bases at V and 12 bases at J, leaving 12 bases unmatched. The CDR3 runs to 14 residues. The chain's CDR3 is CASSPGNSGGAGYF. Written as DNA, the CDR3 is TGTGCCAGCAGCCCCGGTAATAGCGGGGGGGCGGGGTACTTC.

The chain recombines TRBV11-3 with TRBJ2-2; no firm D call. Looked up from germline, CDR1 is SGHNT and CDR2 is YENEEA. V was pared by 4 bases and J by 1 base, with 4 bases between. CDR3 length equals 13 residues. Here the CDR3 reads CASSSGNTGELFF. For the CDR3, the DNA is TGTGCCAGCAGCTCGGGGAACACCGGGGAGCTGTTTTTT.

This clone was counted only a few times. This chain connects TRBV29-1 to TRBJ2-7, with 7 bases aligning to TRBD2. The CDR3 spans 14 residues. The V gene end was trimmed by 8 bases and the J gene end by 5 bases; junction bases not matched to a gene: 15. Germline lookup yields CDR1 SQVTM and CDR2 ANQGSEA. The CDR3 DNA reads TGCAGCACGAGCTCTCCAGGGAGGGACCACGAGCAGTACTTC. Protein product: CSTSSPGRDHEQYF.

The V call is TRBV11-2, the J call TRBJ1-1; D is perhaps TRBD1 (5 bases). The V gene lost 1 base and the J gene lost 10 bases, with 10 bases spanning the gap. The germline V gene encodes CDR1 SGHAT and CDR2 FQNNGV. The CDR3 is 12 amino acids. The CDR3 loop is CASSLGGGGAFF. The CDR3 DNA reads as TGTGCCAGCAGCTTAGGGGGGGGTGGAGCTTTCTTT.

Only a few counts were recorded for this clone. The chain uses TRBV5-1 and TRBJ1-1; 8 bases are shared with TRBD1. The junction had 4 bases not matched to a gene; V was cut back by 3 bases and J by 3 bases. The CDR3 extends over 14 amino acids. Germline-derived CDR1 and CDR2 are SGHRS and YFSETQ. CDR3 nucleotides: TGCGCCAGCAGCTCTCCAGGGGGCGACACTGAAGCTTTCTTT. Its protein is CASSSPGGDTEAFF.

This rearrangement joins TRBV25-1 to TRBJ1-2; 7 positions match TRBD1. J was trimmed by 2 bases and V by 5 bases; bases with no gene match: 2. Germline V gives CDR1 MGHDK, CDR2 SYGVNS. The CDR3 extends over 13 amino acids. The CDR3: CASSRTGNYGYTF. CDR3 bases: TGTGCCAGCAGTCGGACAGGCAACTATGGCTACACCTTC.

The J gene is TRBJ1-5, the V gene TRBV6-5; the D is unclear. Germline V gives CDR1 MNHEY, CDR2 SVGAGI. This CDR3 has 13 amino acids. V lost 2 bases to trimming and J lost 4 bases, with 6 bases between them. DNA for the CDR3: TGTGCCAGCAGTTACGACGGGAATCAGCCCCAGCATTTT. Its translation: CASSYDGNQPQHF.

Concerning this clone itself: The junction does not match germline at one end; this may be a read error. Other DNA variants within this sample encode the same CDR3. The V call is TRBV5-1, the J call TRBJ2-3; weak D call: TRBD1 (5 bases). Germline values: CDR1 SGHRS, CDR2 YFSETQ. The CDR3 length is 15 residues. The CDR3 region has the DNA TGCGCCAGCAGCTTCTCCTGGGGCAGCACAGATACACAGTATTTT. Amino acid sequence: CASSFSWGSTDTQYF. The variable domain in full, with the rest retrieved from reference TRBV5-1 and TRBJ2-3, is KAGVTQTPRYLIKTRGQQVTLSCSPISGHRSVSWYQQTPGQGLQFLFEYFSETQRNKGNFPGRFSGRQFSNSRSEMNVSTLELGDSALYLCASSFSWGSTDTQYFGPGTRLTVL.

The chain has TRBV7-9 and TRBJ2-7, with TRBD1 as a possible D gene (6 bases). Germline loops: CDR1 SEHNR, CDR2 FQNEAQ (reference sequence). CDR3 size: 15 residues. Trimming stripped 3 bases from V and 2 bases from J, with 14 bases between. DNA for the CDR3: TGTGCCAGCAGCTTGGACTCAGGGGCGGCCTACGAGCAGTACTTC. This encodes CASSLDSGAAYEQYF.

The chain uses TRBV5-1 and TRBJ2-2, with TRBD1 matching 11 bases. The CDR3 contains 16 residues. Per the germline V gene, CDR1 is SGHRS and CDR2 is YFSETQ. V shed 3 bases and J 5 bases; nucleotides not matched to a gene: 6. Here the CDR3 reads CASSSGQGELTGELFF. The DNA for the CDR3 is TGCGCCAGCAGCTCGGGACAGGGGGAGCTTACCGGGGAGCTGTTTTTT. The full variable domain, its missing parts supplied by reference TRBV5-1 and TRBJ2-2, is KAGVTQTPRYLIKTRGQQVTLSCSPISGHRSVSWYQQTPGQGLQFLFEYFSETQRNKGNFPGRFSGRQFSNSRSEMNVSTLELGDSALYLCASSSGQGELTGELFFGEGSRLTVL.

J is TRBJ1-2 and V is TRBV7-9, with D unclear. The V gene lost 5 bases and the J gene lost 8 bases, with 24 bases spanning the gap. The length of the CDR3 is 16 residues. Germline lookup yields CDR1 SEHNR and CDR2 FQNEAQ (reference sequence). The CDR3 spells CASSTQEELVYGGYTF. DNA of the CDR3: TGTGCCAGCAGCACCCAAGAGGAGCTGGTGTACGGGGGCTACACCTTC.

The chain recombines TRBV7-2 with TRBJ2-2; 9 bases match TRBD2. In germline, CDR1 is SGHTA, CDR2 FQGNSA. CDR3 length equals 16 residues. The junction had 7 bases not matched to a gene; V was cut back by 2 bases and J by 6 bases. The CDR3 here is CASSLQRGASPGELFF. In DNA form, the CDR3 reads TGTGCCAGCAGCTTACAGCGGGGGGCCTCTCCCGGGGAGCTGTTTTTT.

The chain employs TRBV6-5 and TRBJ2-1, with D uncertain. V lost 1 base and J lost 0, with 7 bases in between. Germline lookup yields CDR1 MNHEY and CDR2 SVGAGI. CDR3 length equals 15 residues. CDR3 bases: TGTGCCAGCAGTTACTTCAGAAGCTCCTACAATGAGCAGTTCTTC. Protein: CASSYFRSSYNEQFF.

This clone was detected once. The gene calls are TRBV29-1 and TRBJ2-3; tentatively, D is TRBD2 (6 bases). Trimming stripped 6 bases from V and 2 bases from J, with 9 bases between. CDR3 size: 12 residues. In germline, CDR1 is SQVTM, CDR2 ANQGSEA. CDR3 sequence reads: CSVGLHTDTQYF. CDR3 nucleotides: TGCAGCGTGGGACTTCACACAGATACGCAGTATTTT.

The V gene is TRBV5-1, the J gene TRBJ2-7; TRBD1 matches 7 bases. Germline assignment: CDR1 SGHRS and CDR2 YFSETQ. The length of the CDR3 is 15 residues. The trim removed 0 bases at V and 3 bases at J, leaving 6 bases unmatched. The CDR3 sequence: CASSLEDRPYYEQYF. The CDR3 bases are TGCGCCAGCAGCTTGGAGGACAGGCCTTACTACGAGCAGTACTTC. The full variable domain, completed using reference TRBV5-1 and TRBJ2-7, is KAGVTQTPRYLIKTRGQQVTLSCSPISGHRSVSWYQQTPGQGLQFLFEYFSETQRNKGNFPGRFSGRQFSNSRSEMNVSTLELGDSALYLCASSLEDRPYYEQYFGPGTRLTVT.

The V call is TRBV6-5, the J call TRBJ1-5; 10 bases match TRBD1. V shed 6 bases, J shed 6 bases, and the junction held 8 bases outside the gene matches. The CDR3 runs 15 residues. The germline V gene has CDR1 MNHEY and CDR2 SVGAGI. CDR3: CASSRRTGGSQPQHF. In DNA, the CDR3 is TGTGCCAGCAGCCGAAGGACAGGGGGTAGTCAGCCCCAGCATTTT.

The J gene is TRBJ2-7, the V gene TRBV6-6, with 7 bases that match TRBD1. The CDR3 totals 15 residues. Trimming took 0 bases from V and 2 from J; bases not matched to a gene: 4. Germline V gene lookup returns CDR1 MNHNY and CDR2 SVGAGI (reference sequence). DNA for the CDR3: TGTGCCAGCAGTTACTCGCCAGACAGGGCCTACGAGCAGTACGTC. This translates into CASSYSPDRAYEQYV.

CDR3 coding DNA: TGTGCCAGCAGCGCTATGAGCATCGGGGGTATGGGCACCGGGGAGCTGTTTTTT. This codes for CASSAMSIGGMGTGELFF. The rearrangement links TRBV7-3 to TRBJ2-2; tentatively, D is TRBD2 (6 bases). The germline CDR1 and CDR2 sequences are SGHTA and FQGTGA. The CDR3 is made up of 18 amino acids. V was shortened by 5 bases and J by 4 bases, with 23 bases between the two germline ends.